Below, 25 T cell receptor beta chains from the same sample are listed, as sequenced in a study of blood T cell repertoires in COVID-19. Only in-frame clones appear in the TCRdb table, and some are missing; sequencing was by immunoSEQ multiplex PCR. The repertoire holds around 240,000 clones, approximately 83% seen once, with under 2.5% in the top ten. Sequencing used PBMCs or T cells enriched from blood (not recorded which). The source is a woman aged 50 to 65 who had recovered from COVID-19.

The J gene is TRBJ1-1, the V gene TRBV7-2; D perhaps matches TRBD1 (5 bases). The length of the CDR3 is 13 residues. V was shortened by 5 bases and J by 6 bases, with 13 bases between the two germline ends. Germline values: CDR1 SGHTA, CDR2 FQGNSA. This CDR3 reads CASSPFRGAEAFF. The CDR3 DNA sequence: TGTGCCAGCAGCCCCTTCCGGGGGGCTGAAGCTTTCTTT.

This chain connects TRBV5-6 to TRBJ1-1, with TRBD1 identical over 9 bases. The J segment lost 1 base and the V segment lost 3 bases, leaving 4 bases of the junction unmatched. Germline V gene data show CDR1 as SGHDT and CDR2 as YYEEEE. This CDR3 is 15 amino acids long. DNA of the CDR3: TGTGCCAGCAGCTCTGGACAGGGGTGGAACACTGAAGCTTTCTTT. It is translated as CASSSGQGWNTEAFF.

About this clone: The DNA is left out, because the CDR3 cannot be placed on it with certainty; the CDR3 is given as TCRdb lists it. The chain has TRBV27 and TRBJ1-5; the table's D call of TRBD1 was not tested on the DNA. The CDR3 comprises 18 residues, both ends counted. Germline CDR1 is MNHEY and CDR2 is SMNVEV (reference sequence). The chain's CDR3 is CASSSSGQGIYSNQPQHF.

The rearrangement uses TRBV28 and TRBJ2-3; D is possibly TRBD2 (5 bases). The CDR3 contains 12 residues. The V end lost 9 bases, the J end lost 0 bases, and 7 bases lay between the germline ends. The germline V gene encodes CDR1 MDHEN and CDR2 SYDVKM. CDR3 sequence: CASSESTDTQYF. CDR3 coding DNA: TGTGCCAGTAGCGAAAGCACAGATACGCAGTATTTT.

The V gene is TRBV7-9, the J gene TRBJ1-5, with D uncertain. From germline, CDR1 is SEHNR and CDR2 FQNEAQ (reference sequence). Trimming stripped 3 bases from V and 3 bases from J, with 12 bases between. The CDR3 spans 15 residues. The CDR3 protein is CASSFSRELNQPQHF. Here the CDR3 DNA reads TGTGCCAGCAGCTTTTCGCGAGAGCTCAATCAGCCCCAGCATTTT.

This sequence joins TRBV10-2 and TRBJ2-3; a possible D gene is TRBD1 (6 bases). CDR1 WSHSY and CDR2 SAAADI come from the germline V gene. The CDR3 extends over 15 amino acids. V gave up 10 bases and J gave up 0 bases, with 17 bases separating them. The CDR3 sequence: CATSRQALSTDTQYF. In nucleotides, the CDR3 is TGCGCCACCTCCAGACAGGCGCTCAGCACAGATACGCAGTATTTT.

A single count supports this clone. The V call is TRBV7-8, the J call TRBJ1-6; 7 bases are shared with TRBD1. Trimming at V came to 6 bases and at J to 9 bases, leaving 8 bases not matched to a gene. The CDR3 loop spans 14 amino acids. CDR1 and CDR2 (germline): SGHVS, FQNEAQ. DNA for the CDR3: TGTGCCAGCAGTTCCAGGGACAGAATTTCACCCCTCCACTTT. Translated, it gives CASSSRDRISPLHF.

This clone has only one observation. The rearrangement joins TRBV28 to TRBJ2-7; 8 nucleotides align to TRBD2. J was trimmed by 5 bases and V by 8 bases; bases with no gene match: 5. The CDR3 runs 12 residues. Germline assignment: CDR1 MDHEN and CDR2 SYDVKM. CDR3 sequence (DNA): TGTGCCAGCGGGACTAGTAGAGACGAGCAGTACTTC. It specifies CASGTSRDEQYF.

The rearrangement links TRBV5-8 to TRBJ1-5; D is unclear. V dropped 3 bases and J dropped 5 bases, with 9 bases sitting between them. CDR3 size: 13 residues. Germline V gives CDR1 SGHTS, CDR2 YDEGEE. In DNA form, the CDR3 reads TGTGCCAGCAGCTCCTTCCCCCATCAGCCCCAGCATTTT. It specifies CASSSFPHQPQHF.

The chain uses TRBV2 and TRBJ2-7; D possibly corresponds to TRBD1 (5 bases). With 8 bases removed from V and 6 bases from J, the gap between germline ends came to 23 bases. Germline loops: CDR1 SNHLY, CDR2 FYNNEI. CDR3 length equals 15 residues. CDR3 residues: CASSFLQGFAGEQYF. In DNA, the CDR3 is TGTGCCAGCTCTTTCCTCCAGGGCTTTGCTGGCGAGCAGTACTTC.

The gene calls are TRBV9 and TRBJ2-1, with 10 nucleotides matching TRBD2. From germline, CDR1 is SGDLS and CDR2 YYNGEE. V gave up 4 bases and J gave up 4 bases; unmatched junction bases: 5. CDR3 size: 15 residues. CDR3 DNA: TGTGCCAGCAGCCCAGGACTAGCGGAGTACAATGAGCAGTTCTTC. It specifies CASSPGLAEYNEQFF.

The chain carries TRBV29-1 and TRBJ2-1; 8 nucleotides match TRBD2. CDR1 is SQVTM and CDR2 is ANQGSEA in the germline V gene. V shed 1 base, J shed 0 bases, and the junction held 5 bases outside the gene matches. This CDR3 has 16 amino acids. The CDR3: CSVEGVAGHSYNEQFF. For the CDR3, the DNA is TGCAGCGTTGAAGGGGTAGCGGGACACTCCTACAATGAGCAGTTCTTC.

The J gene is TRBJ2-7, the V gene TRBV5-1, with 7 positions matching TRBD2. The CDR3 is 15 residues long. The V segment lost 3 bases and the J segment 0 bases; nucleotides outside the gene matches: 6. Germline values: CDR1 SGHRS, CDR2 YFSETQ. The CDR3 region has the DNA TGCGCCAGCAGCTGGGACCCTAGCGGCTCCTACGAGCAGTACTTC. It specifies CASSWDPSGSYEQYF.

This chain connects TRBV7-8 to TRBJ2-7; the D gene is possibly TRBD2 (6 bases). This CDR3 has 15 amino acids. V shed 3 bases and J shed 7 bases, with 19 bases lying between them. Per the germline V gene, CDR1 is SGHVS and CDR2 is FQNEAQ. CDR3 amino acids: CASSFSGTRGEEQYF. CDR3 bases: TGTGCCAGCAGCTTCTCCGGGACTCGCGGCGAGGAGCAGTACTTC.

The chain employs TRBV6-6 and TRBJ2-7; TRBD2 matches at 8 bases. The length of the CDR3 is 15 residues. V gave up 8 bases and J gave up 2 bases; unmatched junction bases: 11. Germline V gives CDR1 MNHNY, CDR2 SVGAGI (reference sequence). CDR3 loop: CASQGSGSSPYEQYF. The DNA for the CDR3 is TGTGCCAGCCAGGGAAGCGGGAGCTCCCCCTACGAGCAGTACTTC.

V usage is TRBV5-1 and J usage is TRBJ2-1, with D unclear. The germline gives CDR1 SGHRS, CDR2 YFSETQ. The CDR3 covers 17 residues. V was trimmed by 2 bases and J by 5 bases, leaving 20 bases between them. The CDR3 DNA reads as TGCGCCAGCAGCTTTTCGTCCCCCCGGGTCCCGAACAATGAGCAGTTCTTC. The encoded protein is CASSFSSPRVPNNEQFF.

The genes are TRBV5-1 and TRBJ2-7; 13 bases are a match to TRBD2. This CDR3 is 14 amino acids long. The trim removed 3 bases at V and 12 bases at J, leaving 9 bases unmatched. The germline V gene has CDR1 SGHRS and CDR2 YFSETQ. CDR3 nucleotide sequence: TGCGCCAGCAGCTCGGGACTAGCGGGACCGGAGTGGTACTTC. Translating gives CASSSGLAGPEWYF.

V and J are TRBV7-8 and TRBJ2-7; D remains unclear. V lost 4 bases to trimming and J lost 2 bases, with 15 bases between them. Germline assignment: CDR1 SGHVS and CDR2 FQNEAQ. The CDR3 is 15 residues long. The CDR3: CASSSGFGSPYEQYF. The CDR3 DNA sequence: TGTGCCAGCAGCTCAGGCTTCGGCAGCCCCTACGAGCAGTACTTC.

The V call is TRBV7-8, the J call TRBJ1-2; the D is unclear. V was pared by 1 base and J by 4 bases, with 7 bases between. The CDR3 is 13 residues long. Germline V CDR1 and CDR2: SGHVS, FQNEAQ. The CDR3 reads CASSLGPLYGYTF. In nucleotides, the CDR3 is TGTGCCAGCAGCTTAGGTCCACTCTATGGCTACACCTTC.

This clone was seen a handful of times. V and J are TRBV10-2 and TRBJ1-2, with D perhaps matching TRBD1 (6 bases). The CDR3 sequence is 14 residues long. CDR1 is WSHSY, CDR2 SAAADI, per germline. Trimming left V 3 bases short and J 4 bases short, with 12 bases between. The DNA of the CDR3 is TGCGCCAGCAGTGAACTCGGGACAAGCTATGGCTACACCTTC. This encodes CASSELGTSYGYTF.

The genes are TRBV19 and TRBJ1-4; weak D call: TRBD1 (6 bases). Germline V gene lookup returns CDR1 LNHDA and CDR2 SQIVND (reference sequence). CDR3 length: 17 amino acids. With 4 bases removed from V and 5 bases from J, the gap between germline ends came to 20 bases. The chain's CDR3 is CASSTQILQGFNEKLFF. Here the CDR3 DNA reads TGTGCCAGTAGTACACAAATCTTACAGGGCTTCAATGAAAAACTGTTTTTT.

The chain carries TRBV4-2 and TRBJ2-7, with TRBD2 matching 7 bases. The CDR3 is 21 amino acids. Germline CDR1 is LGHNA and CDR2 is YNFKEQ. V shed 0 bases and J 0 bases; nucleotides not matched to a gene: 20. CDR3 coding DNA: TGTGCCAGCAGCCAAGATCCGAGGGAGAGGGGAAGGACTAGTAACTCCTACGAGCAGTACTTC. Its protein product is CASSQDPRERGRTSNSYEQYF.

V usage is TRBV5-1 and J usage is TRBJ2-4; 7 nucleotides match TRBD1. CDR1 and CDR2 from the germline V gene are SGHRS and YFSETQ. The CDR3 is 13 amino acids. Unmatched junction bases numbered 5, after V lost 2 bases and J lost 9 bases. CDR3 nucleotides: TGCGCCAGCAGCTTCTTCCAGGGGGTCATTCAGTACTTC. Translation: CASSFFQGVIQYF. Drawing the rest from reference TRBV5-1 and TRBJ2-4, the complete variable domain is KAGVTQTPRYLIKTRGQQVTLSCSPISGHRSVSWYQQTPGQGLQFLFEYFSETQRNKGNFPGRFSGRQFSNSRSEMNVSTLELGDSALYLCASSFFQGVIQYFGAGTRLSVL.

The chain uses TRBV28 and TRBJ2-7, with D perhaps TRBD1 (6 bases). CDR3 length: 14 residues. Germline V lookup: CDR1 MDHEN, CDR2 SYDVKM. V was trimmed by 6 bases and J by 4 bases, leaving 16 bases between them. The CDR3 sequence: CASSNTGQSYEQYF. The CDR3 nucleotides read TGTGCCAGCAGCAACACCGGACAGAGTTACGAGCAGTACTTC.

This clone was counted once. The chain employs TRBV7-8 and TRBJ2-7; D might be TRBD2 (5 bases). V was pared by 5 bases and J by 0 bases, with 11 bases between. CDR3 size: 14 residues. Germline V gene sequence: CDR1 SGHVS, CDR2 FQNEAQ. CDR3 sequence: CASSAGLFSYEQYF. Written as DNA, the CDR3 is TGTGCCAGCAGCGCTGGACTGTTCTCCTACGAGCAGTACTTC.